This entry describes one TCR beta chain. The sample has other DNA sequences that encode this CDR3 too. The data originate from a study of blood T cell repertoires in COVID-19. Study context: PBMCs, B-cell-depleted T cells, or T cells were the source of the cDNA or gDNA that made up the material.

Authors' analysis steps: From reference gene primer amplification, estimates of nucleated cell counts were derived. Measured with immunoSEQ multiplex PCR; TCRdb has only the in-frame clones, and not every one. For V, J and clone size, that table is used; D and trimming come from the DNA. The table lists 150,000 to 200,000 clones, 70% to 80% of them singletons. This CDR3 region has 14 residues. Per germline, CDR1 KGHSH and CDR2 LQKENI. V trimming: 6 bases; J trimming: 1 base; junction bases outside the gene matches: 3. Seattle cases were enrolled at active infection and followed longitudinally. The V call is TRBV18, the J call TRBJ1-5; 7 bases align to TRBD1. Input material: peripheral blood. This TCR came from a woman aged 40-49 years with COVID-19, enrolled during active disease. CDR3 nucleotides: TGTGCCAGCTCCCCGGGACAGAGCAATCAGCCCCAGCATTTT. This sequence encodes CASSPGQSNQPQHF.